The clone carrying this T cell receptor (beta chain) was seen only once. Its antigen is unidentified. Germline assignment: CDR1 SQVTM and CDR2 ANQGSEA. V was pared by 4 bases and J by 4 bases, with 7 bases between. This CDR3 is 11 amino acids long. This specimen comes from a study of glioma-infiltrating T cells after dendritic cell vaccination. Study background: Treatment, given 2003 to 2012, was autologous tumor lysate-pulsed dendritic cell vaccination. General study findings and limits: Higher TCR clonality did not directly relate to longer survival.

The time point here: after dendritic cell vaccination, including at tumor progression/relapse. Primers: 60 V beta forward and 13 J beta reverse. Profiling relied on immunoSEQ multiplex PCR, and the TCRdb table lists in-frame clones only, not all of them. The repertoire holds around 83,000 clones, with around 85% as singletons. The sequence was obtained from a human donor with glioblastoma. The rearrangement uses TRBV29-1 and TRBJ1-1; no reliable D call. The sequencing here drew on blood, taken after dendritic cell vaccination. CDR3 nucleotide sequence: TGCAGCGTTGGGGGAGTCACTGAAGCTTTCTTT. This translates into CSVGGVTEAFF.